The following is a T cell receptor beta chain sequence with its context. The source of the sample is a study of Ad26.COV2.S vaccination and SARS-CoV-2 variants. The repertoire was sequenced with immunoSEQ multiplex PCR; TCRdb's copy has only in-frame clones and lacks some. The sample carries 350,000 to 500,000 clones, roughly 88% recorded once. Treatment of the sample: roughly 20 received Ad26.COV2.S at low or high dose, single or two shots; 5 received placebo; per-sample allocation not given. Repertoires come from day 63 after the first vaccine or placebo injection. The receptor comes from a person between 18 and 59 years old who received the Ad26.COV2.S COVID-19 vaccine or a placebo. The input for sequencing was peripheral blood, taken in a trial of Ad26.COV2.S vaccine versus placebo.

This chain's CDR3 is CASSETGGLGETQYF. The CDR3 region has the DNA TGTGCCAGCAGCGAGACAGGGGGCCTGGGAGAGACCCAGTACTTC. V gene TRBV9 combines with J gene TRBJ2-5; 10 positions match TRBD1. The CDR3 consists of 15 residues. V gave up 3 bases and J gave up 4 bases; unmatched junction bases: 6. Per germline, CDR1 SGDLS and CDR2 YYNGEE.